A single sample is the source of the 17 T cell receptor beta chains below, sequenced in a study of T cell responses to AZD1222 COVID-19 vaccine. TCRdb's copy holds only in-frame clones and misses some; the assay was immunoSEQ multiplex PCR. The data show 100,000 to 150,000 clones, around 87% seen once. The sequencing used peripheral blood, collected on day 0 of AZD1222 vaccination. Source of these receptors: an adult in good health.

The V call is TRBV28, the J call TRBJ2-1; TRBD1 agrees at 7 bases. V was clipped by 3 bases and J by 5 bases; unmatched bases: 4. Germline lookup yields CDR1 MDHEN and CDR2 SYDVKM. The CDR3 runs 14 residues. The CDR3: CASSFWTGDNEQFF. The DNA of the CDR3 is TGTGCCAGCAGTTTTTGGACAGGAGACAATGAGCAGTTCTTC.

The rearrangement joins TRBV11-2 to TRBJ2-1; D remains ambiguous. This CDR3 has 13 amino acids. V lost 0 bases and J lost 8, with 8 bases in between. Germline V lookup: CDR1 SGHAT, CDR2 FQNNGV. The CDR3 region is CASSLDAEHEQFF. CDR3 nucleotide sequence: TGTGCCAGCAGCTTAGATGCGGAGCATGAGCAGTTCTTC. The entire variable domain, with the rest obtained from reference TRBV11-2 and TRBJ2-1, is as follows: EAGVAQSPRYKIIEKRQSVAFWCNPISGHATLYWYQQILGQGPKLLIQFQNNGVVDDSQLPKDRFSAERLKGVDSTLKIQPAKLEDSAVYLCASSLDAEHEQFFGPGTRLTVL.

This sequence joins TRBV7-8 and TRBJ2-2; 12 nucleotides line up with TRBD2. J was trimmed by 5 bases and V by 6 bases; bases with no gene match: 4. The germline V gene encodes CDR1 SGHVS and CDR2 FQNEAQ. CDR3 length: 15 amino acids. The chain's CDR3 is CASRATSGRTGELFF. As DNA, the CDR3 is TGTGCCAGCAGGGCGACTAGCGGGAGAACCGGGGAGCTGTTTTTT.

The chain carries TRBV30 and TRBJ1-3; D perhaps matches TRBD1 (6 bases). Germline V gives CDR1 GTSNPN, CDR2 SVGIG (reference sequence). The CDR3 covers 14 residues. V was pared by 1 base and J by 4 bases, with 11 bases between. The CDR3 sequence: CAWSARGLGNTIYF. The CDR3 bases are TGTGCCTGGAGTGCCCGGGGGCTCGGAAACACCATATATTTT.

The J gene is TRBJ1-4, the V gene TRBV6-2 or TRBV6-3, with D hard to call. Deletions cut 5 bases from V and 8 bases from J, with 15 bases between. The CDR3 has 14 amino acids. Germline CDR1 is MNHEY and CDR2 is SVGEGT. The CDR3 protein is CASSRTGYDEKLFF. CDR3 coding DNA: TGTGCCAGCAGTCGAACGGGGTATGACGAAAAACTGTTTTTT.

The chain couples TRBV28 to TRBJ2-7; a weak D match, TRBD1 (6 bases). Between the trimmed V and J ends, which lost 7 bases and 5 bases, there was a span of 12 bases. The CDR3 has 12 residues. From germline, CDR1 is MDHEN and CDR2 SYDVKM. The CDR3 coding sequence is TGTGCCAGCACTACAGGGTTGCACGAGCAGTACTTC. This translates into CASTTGLHEQYF.

The J gene is TRBJ2-7, the V gene TRBV10-3; D uncertain. V was shortened by 6 bases and J by 2 bases, with 14 bases between the two germline ends. CDR1 is ENHRY, CDR2 SYGVKD, per germline. CDR3 length: 14 amino acids. CDR3 nucleotide sequence: TGTGCCATCAGCGCCCGGATCCCAACCTACGAGCAGTACTTC. Its translation: CAISARIPTYEQYF.

The chain couples TRBV20-1 to TRBJ2-1; D gene ambiguous. V was shortened by 3 bases and J by 0 bases, with 9 bases between the two germline ends. The CDR3 covers 14 residues. Germline V gene sequence: CDR1 DFQATT, CDR2 SNEGSKA (reference sequence). The DNA of the CDR3 is TGCAGTGCTAGTAGACCCGACTCCTACAATGAGCAGTTCTTC. It encodes CSASRPDSYNEQFF.

This chain links TRBV19 with TRBJ1-5; D is unclear. The CDR3 runs 14 residues. V lost 2 bases and J lost 0, with 5 bases in between. Germline CDR1 reads LNHDA; CDR2 reads SQIVND (reference sequence). The CDR3 reads CASSIIFSNQPQHF. The CDR3 DNA reads as TGTGCCAGTAGTATAATATTTAGCAATCAGCCCCAGCATTTT.

The chain joins TRBV19 to TRBJ2-5; D not certain. Germline V gene lookup returns CDR1 LNHDA and CDR2 SQIVND (reference sequence). The CDR3 is 17 residues long. V gave up 5 bases and J gave up 0 bases, with 19 bases separating them. The CDR3 loop is CASSPHRRRGHQETQYF. The DNA of the CDR3 is TGTGCCAGTAGTCCACACCGACGGCGAGGACACCAAGAGACCCAGTACTTC. Full variable domain (rest looked up from reference TRBV19 and TRBJ2-5): DGGITQSPKYLFRKEGQNVTLSCEQNLNHDAMYWYRQDPGQGLRLIYYSQIVNDFQKGDIAEGYSVSREKKESFPLTVTSAQKNPTAFYLCASSPHRRRGHQETQYFGPGTRLLVL.

Regarding this clone: Different DNA sequences within this sample yield the same CDR3. The V call is TRBV4-1, the J call TRBJ1-1; tentative D call: TRBD1 (6 bases). Trimming took 1 base from V and 4 from J, leaving 7 bases between them. The germline V gene has CDR1 MGHRA and CDR2 YSYEKL. The CDR3 is made up of 13 amino acids. The CDR3 sequence: CASSQVRGTEAFF. Written as DNA, the CDR3 is TGCGCCAGCAGCCAAGTCAGGGGCACTGAAGCTTTCTTT.

The chain combines TRBV28 with TRBJ2-7; 9 bases fit TRBD1. Trimming took 5 bases from V and 4 from J; bases not matched to a gene: 3. The CDR3 runs 13 residues. Germline V CDR1 and CDR2: MDHEN, SYDVKM. As DNA, the CDR3 is TGTGCCAGCAGTCGGACAGGGGATTACGAGCAGTACTTC. Residues: CASSRTGDYEQYF.

The V call is TRBV19, the J call TRBJ1-2; D not certain. The V gene's germline CDR1 is LNHDA and CDR2 SQIVND (reference sequence). Trimming shortened V by 6 bases and J by 0 bases, and 8 bases separated the two germline ends. This CDR3 contains 13 residues. The CDR3 spells CASRWGANYGYTF. The CDR3 DNA sequence: TGTGCCAGTAGATGGGGTGCTAACTATGGCTACACCTTC.

The chain has TRBV6-5 and TRBJ2-7; D is tentatively TRBD1 or TRBD2 (5 bases each). This CDR3 spans 14 amino acids. The V end lost 6 bases, the J end lost 5 bases, and 17 bases lay between the germline ends. Germline-derived CDR1 and CDR2 are MNHEY and SVGAGI. This chain's CDR3 is CASSQGDRDHEQYF. In DNA form, the CDR3 reads TGTGCCAGCAGCCAAGGTGATAGGGACCACGAGCAGTACTTC.

The gene calls are TRBV10-3 and TRBJ2-5; 13 positions agree with TRBD2. The germline gives CDR1 ENHRY, CDR2 SYGVKD. The ends lost 3 bases at V and 5 bases at J; junction bases unmatched: 6. There are 16 residues in the CDR3. As DNA, the CDR3 is TGTGCCATCAGTGAAAGGACTAGCGGGAGTGGCGAGACCCAGTACTTC. Its protein product is CAISERTSGSGETQYF.

This chain joins TRBV19 and TRBJ1-1; no firm D call. Germline loops: CDR1 LNHDA, CDR2 SQIVND (reference sequence). Trimming cost V 3 bases and J 1 base, with 6 bases left between them. The CDR3 sequence is 13 residues long. The CDR3 sequence is CASSIRQNTEAFF. The DNA of the CDR3 is TGTGCCAGTAGTATCAGGCAGAACACTGAAGCTTTCTTT.

The chain carries TRBV28 and TRBJ1-1; D remains unclear. Germline lookup yields CDR1 MDHEN and CDR2 SYDVKM. This CDR3 is built from 15 residues. Trimming took 2 bases from V and 1 from J, leaving 11 bases between them. This CDR3 is CASSLPWTENTEAFF. The CDR3 DNA is TGTGCCAGCAGTTTACCTTGGACGGAGAACACTGAAGCTTTCTTT. Together with reference TRBV28 and TRBJ1-1, the CDR3 gives the full variable domain: DVKVTQSSRYLVKRTGEKVFLECVQDMDHENMFWYRQDPGLGLRLIYFSYDVKMKEKGDIPEGYSVSREKKERFSLILESASTNQTSMYLCASSLPWTENTEAFFGQGTRLTVV.